The rows below give T cell receptor beta chains drawn from one sample of a study of cytomegalovirus exposure and HLA in healthy donors. Profiling relied on immunoSEQ multiplex PCR, and the TCRdb table lists in-frame clones only, not all of them. The sample consists of roughly 120,000 clones, around four fifths of them appearing once. The sequenced sample consisted of PBMCs. The receptors here all came from a man aged 40-49 years in good health and CMV-seronegative. Each CDR3 is given with its conserved first and last residue. D genes are given only for firm matches. Only part of the rows carry a size: once, few, many, or a class if the clone is expanded.

J: TRBJ1-1
V: TRBV7-9
size: once
D: -
CDR3: CASSHLRGMNTEAFF
DNA: TGTGCCAGCAGCCACCTCAGGGGTATGAACACTGAAGCTTTCTTT

J: TRBJ2-7
V: TRBV4-3
size: -
D: TRBD2
CDR3: CASSQDRAGYEQYF
DNA: TGCGCCAGCAGCCAAGATCGAGCGGGGTACGAGCAGTACTTC

J: TRBJ2-2
V: TRBV19
size: -
D: -
CDR3: CASSISSRGAGELFF
DNA: TGTGCCAGTAGTATTTCTAGCCGGGGTGCCGGGGAGCTGTTTTTT

J: TRBJ2-5
V: TRBV10-3
size: -
D: TRBD2
CDR3: CAISGAGGPGETQYF
DNA: TGTGCCATCAGTGGAGCGGGGGGGCCGGGGGAGACCCAGTACTTC

J: TRBJ1-5
V: TRBV28
size: once
D: TRBD1
CDR3: CASGAKGARYQPQHF
DNA: TGTGCCTCCGGTGCGAAGGGGGCGCGGTATCAGCCCCAGCATTTT

J: TRBJ2-7
V: TRBV11-2
size: -
D: TRBD2
CDR3: CASSLDRPSGPYEQYF
DNA: TGTGCCAGCAGCTTAGATAGGCCTAGCGGACCCTACGAGCAGTACTTC

J: TRBJ2-1
V: TRBV7-9
size: -
D: TRBD1
CDR3: CASSLTDRGGLDEQFF
DNA: TGTGCCAGCAGCTTAACGGACAGGGGGGGGCTCGATGAGCAGTTCTTC

J: TRBJ1-5
V: TRBV28
size: -
D: -
CDR3: CASSPRGPQHF
DNA: TGTGCCAGCAGTCCCCGAGGACCCCAGCATTTT

J: TRBJ2-2
V: TRBV7-6
size: -
D: -
CDR3: CASSLGGGPTGELFF
DNA: TGTGCCAGCAGCTTAGGTGGGGGCCCCACCGGGGAGCTGTTTTTT

J: TRBJ2-4
V: TRBV5-1
size: -
D: -
CDR3: CASSLAPGQPFKNSQYF
DNA: TGCGCCAGCAGCTTGGCCCCAGGGCAGCCGTTTAAAAACAGTCAGTACTTC

J: TRBJ2-1
V: TRBV27
size: -
D: TRBD1
CDR3: CASSLPSGTGITNEQFF
DNA: TGTGCCAGCAGTTTACCATCCGGGACAGGGATTACCAATGAGCAGTTCTTC

J: TRBJ1-1
V: TRBV7-9
size: -
D: -
CDR3: CASSLEAKSTEAFF
DNA: TGTGCCAGCAGCTTAGAAGCGAAGTCCACTGAAGCTTTCTTT

J: TRBJ1-3
V: TRBV7-2
size: -
D: -
CDR3: CASGEGANTIYF
DNA: TGTGCCAGCGGCGAGGGTGCGAACACCATATATTTT

J: TRBJ2-4
V: TRBV29-1
size: -
D: TRBD2
CDR3: CSVEGGGNIQYF
DNA: TGCAGCGTTGAAGGCGGGGGGAACATTCAGTACTTC

J: TRBJ1-1
V: TRBV9
size: -
D: -
CDR3: CASSAQGSGTEAFF
DNA: TGTGCCAGCAGCGCACAGGGATCGGGCACTGAAGCTTTCTTT

J: TRBJ2-4
V: TRBV29-1
size: -
D: TRBD1
CDR3: CSVLQGSKNIQYF
DNA: TGCAGCGTCCTACAGGGGTCCAAAAACATTCAGTACTTC

J: TRBJ1-3
V: TRBV4-3
size: -
D: -
CDR3: CASSQSPDRSGRRPPRGNTIYF
DNA: TGCGCCAGCAGCCAAAGCCCCGACAGGTCGGGGCGTAGGCCCCCACGCGGAAACACCATATATTTT

J: TRBJ2-7
V: TRBV7-8
size: -
D: TRBD1
CDR3: CASTYRDSYYEQYF
DNA: TGTGCCAGCACCTACCGGGACAGCTACTACGAGCAGTACTTC

J: TRBJ2-5
V: TRBV6-1
size: -
D: TRBD2
CDR3: CASSELAGGQETQYF
DNA: TGTGCCAGCAGTGAACTAGCGGGGGGGCAAGAGACCCAGTACTTC

J: TRBJ2-6
V: TRBV29-1
size: -
D: -
CDR3: CSVRELGANGLTF
DNA: TGCAGCGTTCGCGAGCTTGGGGCCAACGGCCTGACTTTC

J: TRBJ1-5
V: TRBV28
size: once
D: -
CDR3: CASSLGRGIYQPQHF
DNA: TGTGCCAGCAGTTTAGGGAGGGGTATATATCAGCCCCAGCATTTT